The rows below give T cell receptor beta chains drawn from one sample of a study of T cells in Graves' hyperthyroidism and ophthalmopathy. TCRdb recomputed calls from the multiplex PCR reads with MiXCR, one row per CDR3 protein. Among 450,000 to 500,000 distinct CDR3 sequences, approximately 22% were seen once, and the ten largest hold about 53%. What was sequenced was blood. The receptors shown here come from an older woman with Graves' ophthalmopathy. Each CDR3 is given with its conserved first and last residue. The order of the fields is clone size, D gene, V gene, J gene, CDR3 protein, CDR3 DNA. A D gene is named only where the DNA matches it firmly. Some rows have no size entry. The others give once, few or many, or a class for an expanded clone.

>many|.|TRBV6-2/TRBV6-3|TRBJ1-4
CASSYSTRQVGRGKLFF
TGTGCCAGCAGTTACTCGACAAGACAGGTTGGCCGTGGAAAACTGTTTTTT
>once|TRBD2|TRBV28|TRBJ2-7
CASRPGEGLGNEAGSDEQYF
TGTGCCAGCAGGCCGGGGGAAGGGTTGGGAAATGAAGCGGGATCGGACGAGCAGTACTTC
>.|.|TRBV27|TRBJ2-2
CASSASNTGELFF
TGTGCCAGCAGTGCCTCGAACACCGGGGAGCTGTTTTTT
>many|.|TRBV6-2/TRBV6-3|TRBJ2-5
CASRPGIHQETQYF
TGTGCCAGCAGACCGGGAATTCACCAAGAGACCCAGTACTTC
>few|.|TRBV7-6|TRBJ1-5
CASSSTGRGKPQHF
TGTGCCAGCAGCAGTACAGGGAGGGGCAAGCCCCAGCATTTT
>.|.|TRBV7-9|TRBJ2-7
CASRLRDDQYEQYF
TGTGCCAGCAGGCTCCGGGACGATCAATACGAGCAGTACTTC
>many|TRBD1|TRBV27|TRBJ1-2
CASSPGQGRNYGYTF
TGTGCCAGCAGTCCGGGACAGGGTAGGAATTATGGCTACACCTTC
>many|TRBD2|TRBV11-1|TRBJ2-3
CASSPPSSGDTQYF
TGTGCCAGCAGCCCACCCTCTAGCGGGGATACGCAGTATTTT
>.|.|TRBV19|TRBJ2-7
CASSIVHASSGQTYEQYF
TGTGCCAGTAGTATTGTCCATGCCTCCTCCGGCCAGACCTACGAGCAGTACTTC
>.|.|TRBV12-5|TRBJ1-1
CASGLVRFQGLNTEAFF
TGTGCTAGTGGTTTGGTACGTTTCCAGGGGCTGAACACTGAAGCTTTCTTT
>.|.|TRBV10-3|TRBJ2-7
CAISEAGGGRGRPEQYF
TGTGCCATCAGTGAGGCGGGAGGGGGCAGGGGGCGCCCCGAGCAGTACTTC
>few|TRBD1|TRBV28|TRBJ1-1
CASSSTGTEVEEAFF
TGTGCCAGCAGCTCTACCGGGACAGAAGTCGAGGAAGCTTTCTTT
>.|TRBD1|TRBV19|TRBJ1-5
CASNKDRGGNQPQHF
TGTGCCAGTAACAAGGACAGGGGTGGCAATCAGCCCCAGCATTTT
>.|.|TRBV20-1|TRBJ2-3
CSARSGAADTQYF
TGCAGTGCTAGATCAGGGGCCGCAGATACGCAGTATTTT
>.|.|TRBV7-6|TRBJ2-3
CASSSHIGGGEDTQYF
TGTGCCAGCAGCTCCCACATCGGAGGAGGCGAAGATACGCAGTATTTT
>.|TRBD2|TRBV19|TRBJ2-1
CASSKRGGLAGHEQFF
TGTGCCAGTAGTAAGCGGGGGGGACTAGCGGGCCATGAGCAGTTCTTC
>.|.|TRBV6-1|TRBJ2-7
CANSQQGSHEQYF
TGTGCCAACAGTCAACAGGGTTCCCACGAGCAGTACTTC
>few|.|TRBV20-1|TRBJ1-1
CSARGTDNKAFF
TGCAGTGCTAGAGGGACCGATAATAAAGCTTTCTTT
>many|.|TRBV30|TRBJ1-1
CAWSRDTNTEAFF
TGTGCCTGGAGTCGGGACACTAACACTGAAGCTTTCTTT
>.|.|TRBV4-3|TRBJ2-7
CASSQDWGAAYEQYF
TGCGCCAGCAGCCAAGATTGGGGGGCGGCCTACGAGCAGTACTTC
>few|TRBD1|TRBV19|TRBJ1-2
CASSIGTGDIYGYTF
TGTGCCAGTAGTATTGGGACAGGAGACATCTATGGCTACACCTTC
>many|.|TRBV28|TRBJ1-5
CASSPNLDRRINQPQHF
TGTGCCAGCAGTCCAAACCTGGACAGACGGATTAATCAGCCCCAGCATTTT
>.|.|TRBV24-1|TRBJ2-1
CATSDQAVSYNEQFF
TGTGCCACCAGTGATCAGGCTGTCTCCTACAATGAGCAGTTCTTC
>.|.|TRBV9|TRBJ2-5
CASSPSPRVETQYF
TGTGCCAGCAGCCCCTCGCCCAGGGTGGAGACCCAGTACTTC
>many|.|TRBV5-1|TRBJ2-3
CASSPGGATDTQYF
TGCGCCAGCAGCCCGGGTGGAGCGACAGATACGCAGTATTTT
>.|TRBD2|TRBV15|TRBJ2-5
CATSSLSGAGETQYF
TGTGCCACCAGCAGCCTAAGCGGGGCAGGGGAGACCCAGTACTTC
>.|TRBD1|TRBV18|TRBJ1-1
CASSPMVQGTEAFF
TGTGCCAGCTCACCTATGGTACAGGGGACTGAAGCTTTCTTT
>many|.|TRBV3-1|TRBJ2-7
CASSQNYEQYF
TGTGCCAGCAGCCAGAACTACGAGCAGTACTTC
>few|.|TRBV7-9|TRBJ2-7
CATSAGFDEQYF
TGTGCCACAAGTGCGGGGTTCGACGAGCAGTACTTC
>.|TRBD1|TRBV5-6|TRBJ2-4
CASSPGTGDFRKNIQYF
TGTGCCAGCAGCCCAGGGACAGGCGATTTTAGGAAAAACATTCAGTACTTC
>many|TRBD2|TRBV2|TRBJ2-3
CASSPMGLADTQYF
TGTGCCAGCAGTCCGATGGGACTAGCTGATACGCAGTATTTT
>few|TRBD2|TRBV5-1|TRBJ2-7
CASSIGLAILYDEQYF
TGCGCCAGCAGCATCGGACTAGCCATCCTTTATGACGAGCAGTACTTC
>few|.|TRBV3-1|TRBJ1-2
CASSQNQEKNGYTF
TGTGCCAGCAGCCAAAACCAGGAAAAAAATGGCTACACCTTC
>few|.|TRBV28|TRBJ2-3
CASSRLAPSTDTQYF
TGTGCCAGCAGCCGCCTAGCGCCTAGCACAGATACGCAGTATTTT
>many|.|TRBV19|TRBJ1-1
CASAQGTFTEAFF
TGTGCCAGCGCGCAGGGGACTTTCACTGAAGCTTTCTTT
>.|TRBD2|TRBV20-1|TRBJ2-3
CSARLASGRSDTQYF
TGCAGTGCTAGGTTGGCTAGCGGGAGGTCGGATACGCAGTATTTT
>.|TRBD2|TRBV27|TRBJ2-1
CASLLRLAGDNEQFF
TGTGCCAGCCTCCTCCGACTAGCGGGGGACAATGAGCAGTTCTTC
>.|TRBD2|TRBV6-2/TRBV6-3|TRBJ2-7
CASSRPTSGLAGGVTYEQYF
TGTGCCAGCAGTCGACCCACCTCTGGACTAGCGGGAGGCGTCACCTACGAGCAGTACTTC
>many|TRBD2|TRBV4-3|TRBJ2-2
CASSQSGANTGELFF
TGCGCCAGCAGCCAGAGCGGGGCGAACACCGGGGAGCTGTTTTTT
>many|.|TRBV3-1|TRBJ2-1
CASSQDPHRGNEQFF
TGTGCCAGCAGCCAAGATCCGCATAGGGGCAATGAGCAGTTCTTC
>.|.|TRBV7-9|TRBJ2-1
CASSLAGHEQFF
TGTGCCAGCAGCTTAGCGGGCCATGAGCAGTTCTTC
>few|.|TRBV24-1|TRBJ2-1
CATSVRAGGEQFF
TGTGCCACCAGTGTTAGGGCCGGGGGTGAGCAGTTCTTC
>many|TRBD2|TRBV5-1|TRBJ2-7
CASSSPLAGVFKQYF
TGCGCCAGCAGCTCCCCTCTAGCGGGCGTCTTCAAGCAGTACTTC
>many|TRBD2|TRBV12-3/TRBV12-4|TRBJ2-7
CASSLAAGSSYEQYF
TGTGCCAGCAGTTTAGCAGCGGGGTCCTCCTACGAGCAGTACTTC
>few|.|TRBV19|TRBJ1-2
CASSTIVGGFKDYGYTF
TGTGCCAGTAGCACGATCGTGGGGGGATTTAAGGACTATGGCTACACCTTC
>.|.|TRBV4-3|TRBJ2-3
CASSQTASDTQYF
TGCGCCAGCAGCCAAACTGCTTCAGATACGCAGTATTTT